The present entry profiles one T cell receptor beta chain with its context. Assay: immunoSEQ multiplex PCR; the TCRdb copy retains only in-frame clones and omits some. The data show several thousand clones, roughly three quarters seen once. This entry is derived from a study of T cell clonotyping in hematopoietic cell transplantation. Germline values: CDR1 SGHAT, CDR2 FQNNGV. The CDR3 length is 17 residues. Deletions cut 0 bases from V and 6 bases from J, with 17 bases between. The time point: recipient sample about 28 days before transplant, after cytoreduction. Specimen: peripheral blood mononuclear cells, collected before stem cell transplant. The V gene is TRBV11-2, the J gene TRBJ2-2, with D possibly matching TRBD2 (6 bases). The TCR originated in a man in his sixties with acute myeloid leukemia. Some clones in this sample may be carry-over from other donors' samples. CDR3 amino acids: CASSLDTSAGRAGELFF. The CDR3 nucleotides read TGTGCCAGCAGCTTAGACACGAGTGCGGGGCGGGCCGGGGAGCTGTTTTTT.